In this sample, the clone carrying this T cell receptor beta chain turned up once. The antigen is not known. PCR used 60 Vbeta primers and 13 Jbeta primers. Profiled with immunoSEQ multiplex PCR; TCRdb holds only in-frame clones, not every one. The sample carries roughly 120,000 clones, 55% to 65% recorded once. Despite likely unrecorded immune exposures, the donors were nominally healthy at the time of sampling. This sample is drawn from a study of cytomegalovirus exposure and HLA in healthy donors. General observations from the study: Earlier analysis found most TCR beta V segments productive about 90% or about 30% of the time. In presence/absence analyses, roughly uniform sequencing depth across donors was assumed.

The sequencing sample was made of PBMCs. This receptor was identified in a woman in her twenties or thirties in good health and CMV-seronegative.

The CDR3 reads CASSLVALSSTYTGELFF. The CDR3 region has the DNA TGTGCCAGCAGCTTAGTTGCATTGTCTAGCACTTACACCGGGGAGCTGTTTTTT. The rearrangement uses TRBV11-2 and TRBJ2-2; a possible D gene is TRBD2 (5 bases). The CDR3 totals 18 residues. V shed 1 base and J shed 3 bases, with 18 bases lying between them. Germline V CDR1 and CDR2: SGHAT, FQNNGV. Looking up the rest from reference TRBV11-2 and TRBJ2-2 gives the full variable domain: EAGVAQSPRYKIIEKRQSVAFWCNPISGHATLYWYQQILGQGPKLLIQFQNNGVVDDSQLPKDRFSAERLKGVDSTLKIQPAKLEDSAVYLCASSLVALSSTYTGELFFGEGSRLTVL.